Shown below are 25 T cell receptor beta chains from a single sample sequenced in a study of vaccination effects on CD4 cells after COVID-19. These receptors have no known antigen. The assay was immunoSEQ multiplex PCR, and TCRdb's table has in-frame clones only and misses some. The repertoire holds approximately 54,000 clones, with 80% to 85% as singletons. With the ViraFEST assay, the study expanded antigen-specific CD4+ T cells using viral peptide pools, then sequenced them. Following 10 days of culture, CD4+ T cells were isolated. The sample in question was CD4+ T cells from PBMCs cultured with HCoV-229E spike peptides, obtained before COVID-19 vaccination. These receptors were collected from a human donor who received a COVID-19 vaccine.

This chain joins TRBV5-5 and TRBJ1-6; the D is unclear. The CDR3 consists of 15 residues. Trimming removed 4 bases from V and 8 bases from J, with 16 bases in between. Germline V gene lookup returns CDR1 SGHKS and CDR2 YYEKEE (reference sequence). The CDR3 protein is CASSPTILYDSPLHF. CDR3 nucleotides: TGTGCCAGCAGCCCGACGATTTTATATGATTCACCCCTCCACTTT.

This clone has more than one count but fewer than ten. This sequence joins TRBV10-1 and TRBJ2-1; D is uncertain. The germline gives CDR1 WNHNN, CDR2 SYGVQD (reference sequence). Deletions cut 6 bases from V and 0 bases from J, with 12 bases between. The CDR3 is 15 residues long. CDR3: CASSEDASSYNEQFF. CDR3 nucleotide sequence: TGCGCCAGCAGCGAGGACGCCTCCTCCTACAATGAGCAGTTCTTC.

Only one count was recorded for this clone. The J gene is TRBJ2-5, the V gene TRBV5-1; D remains unclear. Germline V gives CDR1 SGHRS, CDR2 YFSETQ. V gave up 0 bases and J gave up 4 bases, with 16 bases separating them. The CDR3 runs to 16 residues. DNA of the CDR3: TGCGCCAGCAGCTTGGGTTCTAGTATCTCCCGAGAGACCCAGTACTTC. Translation: CASSLGSSISRETQYF.

The chain recombines TRBV18 with TRBJ1-4, with 7 bases matching TRBD1. The J segment lost 3 bases and the V segment lost 4 bases, leaving 5 bases of the junction unmatched. This CDR3 is 15 amino acids long. Germline V gene data show CDR1 as KGHSH and CDR2 as LQKENI. CDR3 in DNA: TGTGCCAGCTCACTCTCAGGGGGTTCTAATGAAAAACTGTTTTTT. It specifies CASSLSGGSNEKLFF. The full variable domain, completed using reference TRBV18 and TRBJ1-4, is NAGVMQNPRHLVRRRGQEARLRCSPMKGHSHVYWYRQLPEEGLKFMVYLQKENIIDESGMPKERFSAEFPKEGPSILRIQQVVRGDSAAYFCASSLSGGSNEKLFFGSGTQLSVL.

The genes are TRBV6-5 and TRBJ1-5; 7 positions agree with TRBD1. The V and J ends lost 4 bases and 2 bases, in that order; junction bases with no gene match: 8. CDR3 length equals 16 residues. Germline CDR1 reads MNHEY; CDR2 reads SVGAGI. CDR3 region: CASSSLQGGGNQPQHF. In DNA form, the CDR3 reads TGTGCCAGCAGTTCCCTCCAGGGGGGGGGCAATCAGCCCCAGCATTTT.

This sequence joins TRBV24-1 and TRBJ2-2, with TRBD2 as a possible D gene (6 bases). The CDR3 extends over 16 amino acids. V was pared by 5 bases and J by 3 bases, with 15 bases between. The germline V gene has CDR1 KGHDR and CDR2 SFDVKD. In nucleotides, the CDR3 is TGTGCCACCAGTGGTGGCGGGGCCGGGTACACCGGGGAGCTGTTTTTT. This gives the protein CATSGGGAGYTGELFF.

The J gene is TRBJ1-4, the V gene TRBV6-1, with D perhaps TRBD1 (6 bases). The length of the CDR3 is 13 residues. CDR1 MNHNS and CDR2 SASEGT come from the germline V gene. Trimming took off 2 bases at V and 7 bases at J, with 8 bases between the two ends. Here the CDR3 reads CASSEWGAEKLFF. CDR3 coding DNA: TGTGCCAGCAGTGAATGGGGGGCTGAAAAACTGTTTTTT.

The V call is TRBV4-3, the J call TRBJ1-2; TRBD1 aligns across 7 bases. Germline V CDR1 and CDR2: LGHNA, YSLEER. The CDR3 runs to 14 residues. V lost 4 bases and J lost 4; bases outside the gene matches: 6. Here the CDR3 DNA reads TGCGCCAGCAGCCCCCAGACAGGGAGCTATGGCTACACCTTC. It is translated as CASSPQTGSYGYTF.

V gene TRBV5-1 combines with J gene TRBJ1-4; TRBD1 is a possible D gene (6 bases). Deletions cut 4 bases from V and 3 bases from J, with 13 bases between. Germline V gene data show CDR1 as SGHRS and CDR2 as YFSETQ. The CDR3 is 15 amino acids. The CDR3 spells CASSPTTGANEKLFF. For the CDR3, the DNA is TGCGCCAGCAGCCCAACGACAGGCGCTAATGAAAAACTGTTTTTT.

J is TRBJ2-1 and V is TRBV11-2, with 9 bases aligning to TRBD2. The length of the CDR3 is 14 residues. V shed 5 bases and J 13 bases; nucleotides not matched to a gene: 12. Germline V lookup: CDR1 SGHAT, CDR2 FQNNGV. CDR3 sequence: CASSQGLALGSQFF. In nucleotides, the CDR3 is TGTGCCAGCAGCCAGGGACTAGCTCTAGGCTCACAGTTCTTC. Filled out from reference TRBV11-2 and TRBJ2-1, the complete variable domain reads EAGVAQSPRYKIIEKRQSVAFWCNPISGHATLYWYQQILGQGPKLLIQFQNNGVVDDSQLPKDRFSAERLKGVDSTLKIQPAKLEDSAVYLCASSQGLALGSQFFGPGTRLTVL.

The V call is TRBV7-2, the J call TRBJ1-5; TRBD1 is a possible D gene (5 bases). From germline, CDR1 is SGHTA and CDR2 FQGNSA. The length of the CDR3 is 14 residues. V was clipped by 1 base and J by 7 bases, with 11 bases between them. CDR3 DNA sequence: TGTGCCAGCAGCTTAGGGCAGGGCACCCAGCCCCAGCATTTT. Translation: CASSLGQGTQPQHF.

The chain combines TRBV5-1 with TRBJ2-2; 9 nucleotides match TRBD2. This CDR3 is 16 amino acids long. Germline V CDR1 and CDR2: SGHRS, YFSETQ. The junction had 0 bases not matched to a gene; V was cut back by 0 bases and J by 0 bases. The CDR3: CASSLGLAANTGELFF. DNA of the CDR3: TGCGCCAGCAGCTTGGGACTAGCGGCGAACACCGGGGAGCTGTTTTTT.

J is TRBJ2-2 and V is TRBV9; D unresolved. CDR1 is SGDLS, CDR2 YYNGEE, per germline. With 0 bases removed from V and 2 bases from J, the gap between germline ends came to 14 bases. The CDR3 consists of 17 residues. CDR3 sequence reads: CASSVVGPPLNTGELFF. CDR3 nucleotide sequence: TGTGCCAGCAGCGTAGTAGGACCTCCCTTAAACACCGGGGAGCTGTTTTTT.

V is TRBV19 and J is TRBJ1-1; weak D call: TRBD1 (6 bases). Between the trimmed V and J ends, which lost 3 bases and 0 bases, there was a span of 11 bases. This CDR3 spans 15 amino acids. Germline CDR1 is LNHDA and CDR2 is SQIVND (reference sequence). The CDR3 is CASSMTNRVNTEAFF. As DNA, the CDR3 is TGTGCCAGTAGTATGACCAACAGGGTGAACACTGAAGCTTTCTTT.

The chain links TRBV7-2 to TRBJ2-3, with 7 bases aligning to TRBD2. Looked up from germline, CDR1 is SGHTA and CDR2 is FQGNSA. The CDR3 consists of 15 residues. After removal of 3 bases from V and 0 bases from J, the junction contained 3 bases not matched to a gene. The CDR3 region is CASSFVGGSTDTQYF. CDR3 sequence (DNA): TGTGCCAGCAGCTTTGTGGGGGGGAGCACAGATACGCAGTATTTT.

The V call is TRBV7-2, the J call TRBJ1-2; weak D call: TRBD1 (5 bases). The CDR3 spans 14 residues. Germline V gene sequence: CDR1 SGHTA, CDR2 FQGNSA. Trimming took 1 base from V and 7 from J, leaving 13 bases between them. This chain's CDR3 is CASSLEAGIRGYTF. The DNA of the CDR3 is TGTGCCAGCAGCTTAGAGGCAGGGATTCGTGGCTACACCTTC.

This clone appeared once. The gene calls are TRBV10-1 and TRBJ2-2; possible D gene TRBD2, 6 bases. With 5 bases removed from V and 7 bases from J, the gap between germline ends came to 14 bases. The length of the CDR3 is 14 residues. Germline V gives CDR1 WNHNN, CDR2 SYGVQD (reference sequence). CDR3 sequence reads: CASSLNGRNGELFF. The CDR3 region has the DNA TGCGCCAGCAGTTTGAACGGGAGAAACGGGGAGCTGTTTTTT.

The rearrangement links TRBV7-8 to TRBJ1-2, with D perhaps matching TRBD1 (6 bases). This CDR3 spans 16 amino acids. Trimming cost V 2 bases and J 4 bases, with 17 bases left between them. Germline V gives CDR1 SGHVS, CDR2 FQNEAQ. CDR3 nucleotide sequence: TGTGCCAGCAGCTTAAACGGGTGGGGAGGGGGCTATGGCTACACCTTC. It encodes CASSLNGWGGGYGYTF.

This clone appeared a few times. V is TRBV18 and J is TRBJ1-2, with D uncertain. This CDR3 region has 12 residues. Trimming took 8 bases from V and 8 from J, leaving 15 bases between them. Germline-derived CDR1 and CDR2 are KGHSH and LQKENI. The CDR3 reads CASGDGGRGYTF. Here the CDR3 DNA reads TGTGCCAGCGGAGACGGAGGTCGGGGCTACACCTTC.

The chain couples TRBV24-1 to TRBJ1-2; 7 nucleotides line up with TRBD1. This CDR3 comprises 16 residues. Germline V gene data show CDR1 as KGHDR and CDR2 as SFDVKD. V lost 2 bases, J lost 0 bases, and 5 bases stayed unmatched. The CDR3 bases are TGTGCCACCAGTGATTCACAGGGGCGAGCTAACTATGGCTACACCTTC. Its translation: CATSDSQGRANYGYTF.

The chain links TRBV14 to TRBJ1-1; no reliable D call. Deletions cut 2 bases from V and 0 bases from J, with 4 bases between. The CDR3 is 13 amino acids. CDR1 is SGHDN and CDR2 is FVKESK in the germline V gene. The CDR3 region is CASSQQMNTEAFF. CDR3 DNA: TGTGCCAGCAGCCAACAGATGAACACTGAAGCTTTCTTT. The full variable domain, completed using reference TRBV14 and TRBJ1-1, is EAGVTQFPSHSVIEKGQTVTLRCDPISGHDNLYWYRRVMGKEIKFLLHFVKESKQDESGMPNNRFLAERTGGTYSTLKVQPAELEDSGVYFCASSQQMNTEAFFGQGTRLTVV.

J is TRBJ2-5 and V is TRBV5-1, with D perhaps assigned TRBD1 or TRBD2 (5 bases each). The V end lost 6 bases, the J end lost 1 base, and 16 bases lay between the germline ends. This CDR3 is 15 amino acids long. The V gene's germline CDR1 is SGHRS and CDR2 YFSETQ. The CDR3 reads CASNAGTKPQETQYF. The CDR3 DNA sequence: TGCGCCAGCAATGCAGGGACGAAACCCCAAGAGACCCAGTACTTC.

This chain links TRBV6-6 with TRBJ1-3, with a tentative D call TRBD1 (5 bases). This CDR3 is built from 15 residues. Germline V gene data show CDR1 as MNHNY and CDR2 as SVGAGI (reference sequence). V was trimmed by 6 bases and J by 7 bases, leaving 19 bases between them. CDR3 nucleotides: TGTGCCAGCAGCCCCCGGGACCGAGGAGGTAACACCATATATTTT. The encoded protein is CASSPRDRGGNTIYF.

The chain has TRBV2 and TRBJ2-3, with TRBD2 matching over 8 bases. This CDR3 contains 13 residues. Germline assignment: CDR1 SNHLY and CDR2 FYNNEI. V trimming: 6 bases; J trimming: 6 bases; junction bases outside the gene matches: 5. CDR3 amino acids: CASSGGAYDTQYF. The CDR3 DNA reads TGTGCCAGCAGCGGGGGGGCGTATGATACGCAGTATTTT.

The chain joins TRBV5-1 to TRBJ1-1; D unresolved. The CDR3 is 15 amino acids. V lost 0 bases to trimming and J lost 0 bases, with 9 bases between them. Germline lookup yields CDR1 SGHRS and CDR2 YFSETQ. The DNA of the CDR3 is TGCGCCAGCAGCTTGGTTCCAGAATTGAACACTGAAGCTTTCTTT. Translation: CASSLVPELNTEAFF.